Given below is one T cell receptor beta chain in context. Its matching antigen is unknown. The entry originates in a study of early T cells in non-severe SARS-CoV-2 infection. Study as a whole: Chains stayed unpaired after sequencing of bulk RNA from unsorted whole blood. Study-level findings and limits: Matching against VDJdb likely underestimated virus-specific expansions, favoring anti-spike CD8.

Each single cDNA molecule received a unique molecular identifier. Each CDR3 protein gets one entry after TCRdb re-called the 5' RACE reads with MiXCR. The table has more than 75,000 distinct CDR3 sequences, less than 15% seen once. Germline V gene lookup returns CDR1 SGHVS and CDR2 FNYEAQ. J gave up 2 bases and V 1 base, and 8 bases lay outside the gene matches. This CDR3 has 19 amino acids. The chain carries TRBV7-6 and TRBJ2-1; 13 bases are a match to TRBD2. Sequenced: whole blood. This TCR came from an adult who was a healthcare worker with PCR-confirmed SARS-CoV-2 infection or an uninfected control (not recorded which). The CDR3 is CASSLEETSGRATYNEQFF. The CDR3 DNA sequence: TGTGCCAGCAGCTTAGAGGAAACTAGCGGGAGGGCAACCTACAATGAGCAGTTCTTC.